Following are 32 T cell receptor beta chains from one sample sequenced in a study of chemoradiotherapy in HPV16-positive cancers. The repertoire was sequenced with immunoSEQ multiplex PCR; TCRdb's copy has only in-frame clones and lacks some. Of about 39,000 clones listed, around 76% are singletons. The sequenced sample was blood, obtained from a patient who underwent chemoradiotherapy. Source of these receptors: a human donor with HPV-associated anogenital cancer.

The chain has TRBV6-1 and TRBJ2-5, with 11 bases lining up with TRBD2. The length of the CDR3 is 15 residues. Per germline, CDR1 MNHNS and CDR2 SASEGT. V was pared by 4 bases and J by 2 bases, with 3 bases of the junction left unmatched. This chain's CDR3 is CASSVLAGGQETQYF. Here the CDR3 DNA reads TGTGCCAGCAGTGTGTTAGCGGGGGGGCAAGAGACCCAGTACTTC.

This clone showed up just a few times. This chain uses TRBV18 with TRBJ1-6, with TRBD1 matching over 8 bases. The CDR3 extends over 16 amino acids. V was pared by 6 bases and J by 5 bases, with 9 bases of the junction left unmatched. Germline assignment: CDR1 KGHSH and CDR2 LQKENI. CDR3 region: CASSRGQGTHNSPLHF. The CDR3, as DNA: TGTGCCAGCTCCCGAGGACAGGGAACGCATAATTCACCCCTCCACTTT.

CDR3 bases: TGTGCCAGCAGCCGGGACAGGGGGCACTATGGCTACACCTTC. Protein sequence: CASSRDRGHYGYTF. The chain joins TRBV2 to TRBJ1-2, with 12 positions matching TRBD1. The CDR3 totals 14 residues. Looked up from germline, CDR1 is SNHLY and CDR2 is FYNNEI. J was trimmed by 3 bases and V by 6 bases; bases with no gene match: 2.

CDR3 coding DNA: TGTGCCAGCTCACCACAACAGGAGTCTAACTATGGCTACACCTTC. This sequence encodes CASSPQQESNYGYTF. The chain employs TRBV18 and TRBJ1-2, with a weak D call TRBD1 (5 bases). This CDR3 is built from 15 residues. Germline-derived CDR1 and CDR2 are KGHSH and LQKENI. V was pared by 1 base and J by 0 bases, with 9 bases between.

This chain links TRBV27 with TRBJ1-2, with 7 bases aligning to TRBD1. V lost 4 bases to trimming and J lost 0 bases; unmatched junction nucleotides: 8. Germline CDR1 and CDR2: MNHEY and SMNVEV (reference sequence). CDR3 length equals 16 residues. CDR3 region: CASSSRQGQANYGYTF. The DNA of the CDR3 is TGTGCCAGCAGTTCAAGACAGGGTCAAGCTAACTATGGCTACACCTTC.

The V gene is TRBV9, the J gene TRBJ2-3; no clear D. This CDR3 spans 16 amino acids. CDR1 and CDR2 from the germline V gene are SGDLS and YYNGEE. Trimming took 4 bases from V and 2 from J, leaving 17 bases between them. CDR3 protein: CASSPLADTYTDTQYF. The CDR3 DNA follows: TGTGCCAGCAGCCCCCTTGCAGACACTTACACAGATACGCAGTATTTT.

This chain uses TRBV5-6 with TRBJ2-7, with 8 positions matching TRBD1. The J segment lost 5 bases and the V segment lost 4 bases, leaving 11 bases of the junction unmatched. The V gene's germline CDR1 is SGHDT and CDR2 YYEEEE. CDR3 length: 15 residues. The CDR3 region has the DNA TGTGCCAGCAGCGGTGGGACAGGCGTCCTTGACGAGCAGTACTTC. Amino acids: CASSGGTGVLDEQYF.

The rearrangement joins TRBV5-1 to TRBJ2-7, with D uncertain. CDR1 and CDR2 (germline): SGHRS, YFSETQ. CDR3 length equals 11 residues. The ends were cut back, 0 bases at V and 5 bases at J, with 3 bases in the middle. This CDR3 reads CASSLGNEQYF. CDR3 bases: TGCGCCAGCAGCTTGGGGAACGAGCAGTACTTC.

This clone came up once. The chain uses TRBV5-4 and TRBJ2-7; no reliable D call. Germline CDR1 reads SGHNT; CDR2 reads YYREEE (reference sequence). This CDR3 has 14 amino acids. The germline V and J ends were trimmed by 0 bases and 0 bases, with 7 bases remaining between them. This chain's CDR3 is CASSLELSSYEQYF. CDR3 coding DNA: TGTGCCAGCAGCTTGGAGCTCAGCTCCTACGAGCAGTACTTC.

The J gene is TRBJ1-3, the V gene TRBV2, with 7 bases identical to TRBD1. The germline V gene encodes CDR1 SNHLY and CDR2 FYNNEI. V lost 2 bases, J lost 8 bases, and 6 bases stayed unmatched. This CDR3 spans 14 amino acids. Here the CDR3 reads CASSEMGQSHTIYF. CDR3 DNA sequence: TGTGCCAGCAGTGAAATGGGACAGTCCCACACCATATATTTT.

The chain joins TRBV6-5 to TRBJ1-1; 8 bases match TRBD1. The CDR3 runs 12 residues. Germline CDR1 and CDR2: MNHEY and SVGAGI. V lost 7 bases to trimming and J lost 8 bases; unmatched junction nucleotides: 6. This CDR3 reads CASTGWTGEAFF. The CDR3 DNA is TGTGCCAGCACCGGATGGACAGGGGAAGCTTTCTTT.

V gene TRBV7-2 combines with J gene TRBJ2-2; unclear D gene. The CDR3 has 15 residues. The V and J ends lost 2 bases and 6 bases respectively, with 13 bases between them. Germline CDR1 and CDR2: SGHTA and FQGNSA. This CDR3 reads CASSLKIADSGELFF. In DNA, the CDR3 is TGTGCCAGCAGCTTAAAAATCGCAGATTCCGGGGAGCTGTTTTTT. Drawing the rest from reference TRBV7-2 and TRBJ2-2, the complete variable domain is GAGVSQSPSNKVTEKGKDVELRCDPISGHTALYWYRQSLGQGLEFLIYFQGNSAPDKSGLPSDRFSAERTGGSVSTLTIQRTQQEDSAVYLCASSLKIADSGELFFGEGSRLTVL.

This chain links TRBV7-2 with TRBJ1-5, with D perhaps TRBD1 (5 bases). CDR3 length: 12 amino acids. V lost 4 bases and J 9 bases, leaving 10 bases between the germline ends. Germline values: CDR1 SGHTA, CDR2 FQGNSA. The CDR3 loop reads CASSSPGLPQHF. CDR3 nucleotides: TGTGCCAGCAGCTCCCCAGGGTTGCCCCAGCATTTT.

This clone has just one count. The rearrangement links TRBV9 to TRBJ1-1; 10 nucleotides agree with TRBD1. The V gene end was trimmed by 3 bases and the J gene end by 3 bases; junction bases not matched to a gene: 8. Germline V lookup: CDR1 SGDLS, CDR2 YYNGEE. The CDR3 has 16 residues. The chain's CDR3 is CASSGHGQGEDTEAFF. Here the CDR3 DNA reads TGTGCCAGCAGCGGTCACGGACAGGGGGAAGACACTGAAGCTTTCTTT.

This chain joins TRBV19 and TRBJ2-7; D tentatively fits TRBD1 or TRBD2 (5 bases each). This CDR3 spans 13 amino acids. Trimming removed 2 bases from V and 6 bases from J, with 11 bases in between. The V gene's germline CDR1 is LNHDA and CDR2 SQIVND (reference sequence). The CDR3 DNA sequence: TGTGCCAGTAGTATACAAGGGGACGGCGAGCAGTACTTC. It translates to CASSIQGDGEQYF.

This clone was seen just once. In nucleotides, the CDR3 is TGCGCCAGCAGCGAGGGACTAGCGGACCCAGGGGCCCAGTACTTC. Residues: CASSEGLADPGAQYF. The chain has TRBV5-1 and TRBJ2-5; TRBD2 matches 11 bases. Germline values: CDR1 SGHRS, CDR2 YFSETQ. The CDR3 is 15 residues long. With 4 bases clipped from V and 9 bases from J, the junction kept 11 bases outside the gene matches. The full variable domain, in which reference TRBV5-1 and TRBJ2-5 provide the parts outside the CDR3, is KAGVTQTPRYLIKTRGQQVTLSCSPISGHRSVSWYQQTPGQGLQFLFEYFSETQRNKGNFPGRFSGRQFSNSRSEMNVSTLELGDSALYLCASSEGLADPGAQYFGPGTRLLVL.

This clone rates as medium-sized (0.01 to 0.1%). The chain employs TRBV11-3 and TRBJ2-7; 10 bases line up with TRBD1. Germline V CDR1 and CDR2: SGHNT, YENEEA. V trimming: 4 bases; J trimming: 3 bases; junction bases outside the gene matches: 3. The CDR3 loop spans 14 amino acids. The CDR3 DNA is TGTGCCAGCAGCTCCGGGACAGGGGACTACGAGCAGTACTTC. Amino acids: CASSSGTGDYEQYF.

The V call is TRBV6-4, the J call TRBJ2-1, with TRBD2 matching over 15 bases. This CDR3 has 16 residues. CDR1 MRHNA and CDR2 SNTAGT come from the germline V gene. The junction had 7 bases not matched to a gene; V was cut back by 5 bases and J by 8 bases. DNA of the CDR3: TGTGCCAGCAGTTTTGGGACTAGCGGGGGGAAGGATGAGCAGTTCTTC. It yields the protein CASSFGTSGGKDEQFF.

This clone was seen just once. The chain employs TRBV4-1 and TRBJ1-5; D might be TRBD1 (5 bases). There are 17 residues in the CDR3. Looked up from germline, CDR1 is MGHRA and CDR2 is YSYEKL. V dropped 3 bases and J dropped 0 bases, with 15 bases sitting between them. CDR3 loop: CASSHIAGHNSNQPQHF. CDR3 nucleotides: TGCGCCAGCAGCCACATTGCCGGACACAATAGCAATCAGCCCCAGCATTTT.

This clone has more than one count but fewer than ten. The chain uses TRBV7-6 and TRBJ2-2; D is perhaps TRBD1 (5 bases). The V gene's germline CDR1 is SGHVS and CDR2 FNYEAQ. V was cut by 2 bases and J by 3 bases, with 10 bases left in between. The CDR3 spans 15 residues. This chain's CDR3 is CASSLSGLDTGELFF. CDR3 DNA: TGTGCCAGCAGCTTATCAGGGCTGGACACCGGGGAGCTGTTTTTT.

The sample holds a few counts of this clone. The V call is TRBV11-1, the J call TRBJ1-2, with a weak D call TRBD1 (5 bases). CDR3 length: 14 residues. Trimming pared 5 bases from V and 4 bases from J, leaving 14 bases between. The germline CDR1 and CDR2 sequences are SGHAT and FQDESV (reference sequence). CDR3 coding DNA: TGTGCCAGCAGCCCCACGTTAGGGACCTATGGCTACACCTTC. Protein: CASSPTLGTYGYTF.

The chain couples TRBV19 to TRBJ1-3; no clear D. V lost 5 bases and J 2 bases, leaving 13 bases between the germline ends. The CDR3 is 15 residues long. Germline values: CDR1 LNHDA, CDR2 SQIVND (reference sequence). The CDR3 DNA sequence: TGTGCCAGTAGTCCACAAGGGAGCCCTGGAAACACCATATATTTT. As protein: CASSPQGSPGNTIYF.

V is TRBV9 and J is TRBJ1-2; D gene ambiguous. Germline-derived CDR1 and CDR2 are SGDLS and YYNGEE. The CDR3 is 15 residues long. V was clipped by 0 bases and J by 5 bases, with 14 bases between them. Here the CDR3 DNA reads TGTGCCAGCAGCGTAGGACGGGGATCCGAATATGGCTACACCTTC. This encodes CASSVGRGSEYGYTF.

The V call is TRBV29-1, the J call TRBJ1-2; the D is unclear. CDR3 length: 11 residues. CDR1 and CDR2 (germline): SQVTM, ANQGSEA. The germline V and J ends were trimmed by 4 bases and 5 bases, with 8 bases remaining between them. The CDR3 coding sequence is TGCAGCGTTGTAGCAAATTATGGCTACACCTTC. Residues: CSVVANYGYTF.

This chain connects TRBV30 to TRBJ1-4; TRBD1 matches at 7 bases. The CDR3 contains 14 residues. Per the germline V gene, CDR1 is GTSNPN and CDR2 is SVGIG (reference sequence). Unmatched junction bases numbered 5, after V lost 1 base and J lost 6 bases. The CDR3 sequence: CAWSGNTGDEKLFF. The CDR3 DNA reads TGTGCCTGGAGTGGGAACACAGGGGATGAAAAACTGTTTTTT.

This clone was recorded a few times. The V gene is TRBV9, the J gene TRBJ2-7; 9 bases fit TRBD1. In germline, CDR1 is SGDLS, CDR2 YYNGEE. Trimming took 3 bases from V and 5 from J; bases not matched to a gene: 6. This CDR3 region has 14 residues. This chain's CDR3 is CASSGGQGKHEQYF. Written as DNA, the CDR3 is TGTGCCAGCAGCGGTGGACAGGGGAAGCACGAGCAGTACTTC.

The chain links TRBV4-1 to TRBJ2-7, with D perhaps being TRBD1 or TRBD2 (6 bases each). CDR3 length: 15 amino acids. The germline V and J ends were trimmed by 0 bases and 2 bases, with 11 bases remaining between them. The V gene's germline CDR1 is MGHRA and CDR2 YSYEKL. The CDR3 loop reads CASSQEQGGPYEQYF. CDR3 DNA sequence: TGCGCCAGCAGCCAAGAACAAGGGGGGCCCTACGAGCAGTACTTC.

This clone was counted a few times. This chain links TRBV7-9 with TRBJ2-5, with 14 positions matching TRBD2. V shed 5 bases, J shed 0 bases, and the junction held 2 bases outside the gene matches. Germline CDR1 reads SEHNR; CDR2 reads FQNEAQ (reference sequence). This CDR3 is 16 amino acids long. The CDR3 coding sequence is TGTGCCAGCAGCCGGACTAGCGGGGGGTACCAAGAGACCCAGTACTTC. It encodes CASSRTSGGYQETQYF. The whole variable domain, remainder taken from reference TRBV7-9 and TRBJ2-5, is DTGVSQNPRHKITKRGQNVTFRCDPISEHNRLYWYRQTLGQGPEFLTYFQNEAQLEKSRLLSDRFSAERPKGSFSTLEIQRTEQGDSAMYLCASSRTSGGYQETQYFGPGTRLLVL.

This clone was recorded only once. The chain has TRBV10-3 and TRBJ2-1, with D possibly matching TRBD1 (6 bases). This CDR3 has 15 residues. The germline CDR1 and CDR2 sequences are ENHRY and SYGVKD. V was shortened by 4 bases and J by 8 bases, with 18 bases between the two germline ends. The CDR3 region has the DNA TGTGCCATCAGTGTCGGGACAAGCCTAGGGGATGAGCAGTTCTTC. It translates to CAISVGTSLGDEQFF.

The rearrangement links TRBV9 to TRBJ2-3; D might be TRBD1 (5 bases). Germline V gene lookup returns CDR1 SGDLS and CDR2 YYNGEE. This CDR3 spans 14 amino acids. Trimming left V 4 bases short and J 1 base short, with 10 bases between. CDR3: CASSIGEGTDTQYF. In DNA, the CDR3 is TGTGCCAGCAGCATAGGGGAAGGCACAGATACGCAGTATTTT.

The chain has TRBV30 and TRBJ2-4; possibly TRBD1 or TRBD2 for D (5 bases each). In germline, CDR1 is GTSNPN, CDR2 SVGIG (reference sequence). This CDR3 has 14 amino acids. V was pared by 0 bases and J by 4 bases, with 10 bases between. The CDR3 sequence is CAWSVGGSKNIQYF. The DNA for the CDR3 is TGTGCCTGGAGTGTTGGGGGTTCTAAAAACATTCAGTACTTC.

This rearrangement joins TRBV9 to TRBJ2-1; the match to TRBD2 covers 14 bases. J was trimmed by 6 bases and V by 0 bases; bases with no gene match: 8. CDR1 and CDR2 from the germline V gene are SGDLS and YYNGEE. This CDR3 region has 18 residues. The CDR3 sequence: CASSVVTSGGAGVNEQFF. In DNA, the CDR3 is TGTGCCAGCAGCGTAGTGACTAGCGGGGGGGCAGGTGTCAATGAGCAGTTCTTC.